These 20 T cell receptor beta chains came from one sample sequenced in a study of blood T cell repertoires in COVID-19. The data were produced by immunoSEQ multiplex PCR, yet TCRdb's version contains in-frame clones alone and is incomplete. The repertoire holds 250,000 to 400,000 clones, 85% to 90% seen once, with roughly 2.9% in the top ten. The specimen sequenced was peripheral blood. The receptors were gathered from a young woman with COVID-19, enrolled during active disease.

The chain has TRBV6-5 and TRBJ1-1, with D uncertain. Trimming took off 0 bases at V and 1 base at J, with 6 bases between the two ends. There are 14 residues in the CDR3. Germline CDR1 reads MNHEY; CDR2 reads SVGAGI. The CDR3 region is CASSYSTRNTEAFF. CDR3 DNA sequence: TGTGCCAGCAGTTACTCAACCAGGAACACTGAAGCTTTCTTT.

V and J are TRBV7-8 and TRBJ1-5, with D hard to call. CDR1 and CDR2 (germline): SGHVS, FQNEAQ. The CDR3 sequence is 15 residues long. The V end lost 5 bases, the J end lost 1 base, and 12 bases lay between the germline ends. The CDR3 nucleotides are TGTGCCAGCAGCAAAGAGGGAAGGAGCAATCAGCCCCAGCATTTT. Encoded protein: CASSKEGRSNQPQHF. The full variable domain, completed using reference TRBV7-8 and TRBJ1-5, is GAGVSQSPRYKVAKRGQDVALRCDPISGHVSLFWYQQALGQGPEFLTYFQNEAQLDKSGLPSDRFFAERPEGSVSTLKIQRTQQEDSAVYLCASSKEGRSNQPQHFGDGTRLSIL.

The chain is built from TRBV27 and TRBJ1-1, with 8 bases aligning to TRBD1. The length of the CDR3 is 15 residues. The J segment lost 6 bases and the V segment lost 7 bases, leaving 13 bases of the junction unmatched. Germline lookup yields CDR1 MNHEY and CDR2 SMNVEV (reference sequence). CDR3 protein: CASNPVSGGSAEAFF. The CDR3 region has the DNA TGTGCCAGCAACCCGGTATCAGGGGGCAGCGCTGAAGCTTTCTTT.

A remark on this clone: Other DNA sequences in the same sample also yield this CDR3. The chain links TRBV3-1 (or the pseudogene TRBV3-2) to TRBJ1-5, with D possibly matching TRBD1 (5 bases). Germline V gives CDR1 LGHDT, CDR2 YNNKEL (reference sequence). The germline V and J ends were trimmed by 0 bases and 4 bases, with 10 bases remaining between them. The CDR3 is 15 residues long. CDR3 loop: CASSQDSRVNQPQHF. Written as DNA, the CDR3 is TGTGCCAGCAGCCAAGATTCCAGGGTGAATCAGCCCCAGCATTTT.

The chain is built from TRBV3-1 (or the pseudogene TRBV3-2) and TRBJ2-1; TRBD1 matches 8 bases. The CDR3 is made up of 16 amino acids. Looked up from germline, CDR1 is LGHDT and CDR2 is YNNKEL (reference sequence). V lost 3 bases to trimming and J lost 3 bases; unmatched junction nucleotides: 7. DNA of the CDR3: TGTGCCAGCAGCCATGGGGAGACAGGGGACTACAATGAGCAGTTCTTC. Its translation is CASSHGETGDYNEQFF.

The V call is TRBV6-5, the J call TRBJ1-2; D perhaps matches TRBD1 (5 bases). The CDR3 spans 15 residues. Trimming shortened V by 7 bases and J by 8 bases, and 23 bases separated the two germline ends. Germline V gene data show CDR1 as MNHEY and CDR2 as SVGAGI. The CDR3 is CASNEPGSFTLGYTF. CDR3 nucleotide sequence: TGTGCCAGCAACGAGCCAGGGTCCTTTACCCTGGGCTACACCTTC.

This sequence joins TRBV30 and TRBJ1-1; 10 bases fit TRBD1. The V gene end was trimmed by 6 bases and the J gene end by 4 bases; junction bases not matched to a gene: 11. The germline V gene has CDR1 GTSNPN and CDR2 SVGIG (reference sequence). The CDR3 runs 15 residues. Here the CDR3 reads CACGRTGGGSTEAFF. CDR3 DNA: TGTGCCTGCGGACGGACAGGGGGAGGGAGCACTGAAGCTTTCTTT.

CDR3 nucleotides: TGTGCCAGCTGGGAAAGGACTAGCGGGAGCAATGAGCAGTTCTTC. This encodes CASWERTSGSNEQFF. This chain joins TRBV2 and TRBJ2-1; TRBD2 aligns across 13 bases. CDR1 is SNHLY, CDR2 FYNNEI, per germline. The CDR3 sequence is 15 residues long. J was trimmed by 6 bases and V by 8 bases; bases with no gene match: 7.

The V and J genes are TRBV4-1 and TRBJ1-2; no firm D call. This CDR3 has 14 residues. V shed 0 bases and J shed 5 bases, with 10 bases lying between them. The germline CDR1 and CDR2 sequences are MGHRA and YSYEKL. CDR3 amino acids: CASSQEPRAYGYTF. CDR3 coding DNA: TGCGCCAGCAGCCAAGAACCGAGGGCTTATGGCTACACCTTC.

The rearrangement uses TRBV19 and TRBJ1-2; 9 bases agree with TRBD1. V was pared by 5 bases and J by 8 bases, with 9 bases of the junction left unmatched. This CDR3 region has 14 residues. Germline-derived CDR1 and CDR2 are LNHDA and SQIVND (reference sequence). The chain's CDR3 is CASSLQGTGKGYTF. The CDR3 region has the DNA TGTGCCAGTAGTCTTCAAGGGACAGGGAAAGGCTACACCTTC.

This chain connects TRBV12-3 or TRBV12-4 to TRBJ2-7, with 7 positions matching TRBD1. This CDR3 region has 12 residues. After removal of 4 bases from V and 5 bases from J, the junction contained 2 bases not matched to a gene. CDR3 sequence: CASSSGTDEQYF. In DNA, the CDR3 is TGTGCCAGCAGTTCGGGGACAGACGAGCAGTACTTC.

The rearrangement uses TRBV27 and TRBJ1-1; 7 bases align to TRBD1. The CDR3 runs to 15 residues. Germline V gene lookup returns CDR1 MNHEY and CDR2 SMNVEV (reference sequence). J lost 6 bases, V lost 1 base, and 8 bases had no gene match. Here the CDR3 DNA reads TGTGCCAGCAGTTTATATCGGAGACAGGGACCTGAAGCTTTCTTT. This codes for CASSLYRRQGPEAFF.

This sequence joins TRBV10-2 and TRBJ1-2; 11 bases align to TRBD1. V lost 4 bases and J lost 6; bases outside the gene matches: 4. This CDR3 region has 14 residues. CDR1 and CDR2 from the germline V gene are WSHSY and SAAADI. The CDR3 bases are TGCGCCAGCAGTGGAGGGACAGGGGGGGATGGCTACACCTTC. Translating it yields CASSGGTGGDGYTF.

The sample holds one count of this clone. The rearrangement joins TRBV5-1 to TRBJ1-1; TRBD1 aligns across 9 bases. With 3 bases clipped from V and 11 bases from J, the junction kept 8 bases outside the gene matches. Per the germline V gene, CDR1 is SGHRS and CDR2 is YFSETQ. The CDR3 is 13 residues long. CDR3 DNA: TGCGCCAGCAGCTCGGACAGGGGAGTCGAGGCTTTCTTT. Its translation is CASSSDRGVEAFF.

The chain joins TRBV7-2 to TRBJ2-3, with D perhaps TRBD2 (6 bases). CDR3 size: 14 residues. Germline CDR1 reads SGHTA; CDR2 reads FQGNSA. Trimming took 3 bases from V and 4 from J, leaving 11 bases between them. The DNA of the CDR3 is TGTGCCAGCAGCTTCGGGACTGCGCCAGATACGCAGTATTTT. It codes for CASSFGTAPDTQYF.

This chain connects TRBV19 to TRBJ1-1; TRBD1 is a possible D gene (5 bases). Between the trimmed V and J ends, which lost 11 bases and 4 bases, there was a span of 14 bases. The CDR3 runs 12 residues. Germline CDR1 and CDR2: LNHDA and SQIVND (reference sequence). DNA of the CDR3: TGTGCCGTACAGGTTAAGGGCACTGAAGCTTTCTTT. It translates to CAVQVKGTEAFF.

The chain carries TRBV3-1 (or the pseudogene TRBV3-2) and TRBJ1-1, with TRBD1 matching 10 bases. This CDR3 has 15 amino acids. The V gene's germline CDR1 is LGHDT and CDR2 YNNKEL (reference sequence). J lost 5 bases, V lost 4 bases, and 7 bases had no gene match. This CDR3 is CASSRRQGARTEAFF. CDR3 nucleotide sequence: TGTGCCAGCAGCCGTCGACAGGGGGCACGAACTGAAGCTTTCTTT.

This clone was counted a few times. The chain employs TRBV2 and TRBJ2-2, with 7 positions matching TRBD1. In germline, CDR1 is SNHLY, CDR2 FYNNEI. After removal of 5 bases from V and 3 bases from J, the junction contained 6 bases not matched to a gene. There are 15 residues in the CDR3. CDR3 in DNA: TGTGCCAGCAGTTTAGACAGGGTAGACACCGGGGAGCTGTTTTTT. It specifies CASSLDRVDTGELFF.

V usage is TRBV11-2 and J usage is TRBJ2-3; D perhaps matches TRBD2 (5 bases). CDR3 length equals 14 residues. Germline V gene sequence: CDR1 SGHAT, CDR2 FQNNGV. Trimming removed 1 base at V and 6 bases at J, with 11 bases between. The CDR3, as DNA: TGTGCCAGCAGCTTAGTAGGGAGTTTCGATACGCAGTATTTT. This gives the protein CASSLVGSFDTQYF.

In DNA form, the CDR3 reads TGTGCCTGGAGTGAGATAGCGAACACTGAAGCTTTCTTT. Its protein is CAWSEIANTEAFF. The J gene is TRBJ1-1, the V gene TRBV30; D gene ambiguous. CDR1 is GTSNPN, CDR2 SVGIG, per germline (reference sequence). The CDR3 totals 13 residues. Trimming pared 1 base from V and 1 base from J, leaving 7 bases between.